This TCR beta chain originates from a study of T-cell memory formation after mild COVID-19. At the level of the study: The study found TCR clusters largely donor specific.

This clonotype was counted between two and nine times. TCRdb reprocessed the 5' RACE reads with MiXCR, giving one entry per CDR3 protein. This sample carries 250,000 to 350,000 distinct CDR3 sequences, about 15% of them seen once, and the ten largest clones take 22%. Sequenced material: PBMCs or a T cell subset sorted from them (not recorded which). This clonotype was sampled from a man aged 18-30 years who had mild COVID-19 (a few samples of this study predate the infection). Cell type and time point are not known.

The CDR3 DNA reads TGTGCCAGCAGTGCCCCCACAGCCCTCGCCAAAAACATTCAGTACTTC. Encoded protein: CASSAPTALAKNIQYF. This rearrangement joins TRBV25-1 to TRBJ2-4; D uncertain. Germline V gene lookup returns CDR1 MGHDK and CDR2 SYGVNS. CDR3 length: 16 amino acids. Trimming removed 4 bases from V and 1 base from J, with 14 bases in between.